Below, one T cell receptor beta chain is given with its context. The target antigen is unknown. The record originates from a study of T cell responses to AZD1222 COVID-19 vaccine. Study results and limitations: The donor cohort was predominantly white British with a female majority, and clonal diversity may have been underestimated. Regions 160-218 and 743-854 held dominance among vaccine-associated CD4 TCRs, which spanned spike.

TCRdb keeps only in-frame clones here, not all; method: immunoSEQ multiplex PCR. The sample yields some 120,000 clones, around nine tenths seen once. The germline V gene has CDR1 MNHNY and CDR2 SVGAGI (reference sequence). The CDR3 loop spans 14 amino acids. The trim removed 2 bases at V and 7 bases at J, leaving 4 bases unmatched. Material: peripheral blood, obtained 28 days after the second AZD1222 dose. The chain carries TRBV6-6 and TRBJ2-1; 8 nucleotides match TRBD2. The sequence was collected from an adult who received the AZD1222 COVID-19 vaccine. CDR3 coding DNA: TGTGCCAGCAGTTACGGGATAGCGGGGAATGAGCAGTTCTTC. Its protein product is CASSYGIAGNEQFF.